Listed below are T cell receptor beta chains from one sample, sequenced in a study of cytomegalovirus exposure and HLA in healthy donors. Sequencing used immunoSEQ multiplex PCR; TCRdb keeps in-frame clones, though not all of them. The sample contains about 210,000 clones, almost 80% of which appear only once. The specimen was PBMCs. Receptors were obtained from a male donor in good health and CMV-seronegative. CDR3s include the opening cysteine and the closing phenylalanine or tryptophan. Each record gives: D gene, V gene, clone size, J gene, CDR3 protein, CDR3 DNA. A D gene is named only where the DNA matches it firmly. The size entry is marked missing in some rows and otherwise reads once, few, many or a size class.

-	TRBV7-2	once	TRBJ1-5	CASSLAGHLAQPVGSQPQHF	TGTGCCAGCAGCTTAGCTGGCCATCTAGCACAGCCGGTCGGGAGTCAGCCCCAGCATTTT
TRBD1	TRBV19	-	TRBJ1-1	CASSIAPRTGRNTEAFF	TGTGCCAGTAGTATAGCACCACGGACAGGGAGGAACACTGAAGCTTTCTTT
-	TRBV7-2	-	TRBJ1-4	CASSLGVTLATNEKLFF	TGTGCCAGCAGCTTAGGCGTCACCCTAGCAACTAATGAAAAACTGTTTTTT
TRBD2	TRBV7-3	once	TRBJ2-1	CASSLGSGGYNEQFF	TGTGCCAGCAGCCTCGGAAGCGGGGGCTACAATGAGCAGTTCTTC
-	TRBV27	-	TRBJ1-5	CASSGQGNQPQHF	TGTGCCAGCAGTGGGCAGGGTAATCAGCCCCAGCATTTT
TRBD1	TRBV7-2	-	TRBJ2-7	CASSRGPGTDYEQYF	TGTGCCAGCAGTCGCGGCCCCGGGACAGACTACGAGCAGTACTTC
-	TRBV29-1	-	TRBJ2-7	CSVGADSSYEQYF	TGCAGCGTTGGAGCAGACAGCTCCTACGAGCAGTACTTC
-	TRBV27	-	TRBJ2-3	CASSLLQFTDTQYF	TGTGCCAGCAGTTTACTCCAGTTCACAGATACGCAGTATTTT
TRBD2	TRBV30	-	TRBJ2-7	CAWSVFSGSSYEQYF	TGTGCCTGGAGTGTATTTAGCGGGAGCTCCTACGAGCAGTACTTC
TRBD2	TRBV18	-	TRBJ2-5	CASSQLAGDKETQYF	TGTGCCAGCTCACAACTAGCGGGAGATAAAGAGACCCAGTACTTC
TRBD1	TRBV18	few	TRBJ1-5	CASSPQGVGNQPQHF	TGTGCCAGCTCACCTCAGGGGGTAGGCAATCAGCCCCAGCATTTT
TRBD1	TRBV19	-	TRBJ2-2	CASRGQGDTGELFF	TGTGCCAGTAGAGGACAGGGGGACACCGGGGAGCTGTTTTTT
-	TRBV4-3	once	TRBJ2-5	CASSHGRGVQETQYF	TGCGCCAGCAGCCATGGCCGCGGGGTCCAAGAGACCCAGTACTTC
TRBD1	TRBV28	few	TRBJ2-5	CASSPQGVVEETQYF	TGTGCCAGCAGTCCCCAGGGGGTAGTCGAAGAGACCCAGTACTTC
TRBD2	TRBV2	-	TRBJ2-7	CASNFRASGLYEQYF	TGTGCCAGCAATTTTAGGGCTAGCGGACTCTACGAGCAGTACTTC
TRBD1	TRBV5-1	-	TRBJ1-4	CASSPDGDRYATNEKLFF	TGCGCCAGCAGCCCGGACGGGGACAGATATGCAACTAATGAAAAACTGTTTTTT
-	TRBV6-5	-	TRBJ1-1	CASSLDSRTEAFF	TGTGCCAGCAGTCTGGACAGCCGGACTGAAGCTTTCTTT
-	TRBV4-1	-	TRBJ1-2	CASSQVEGYGYTF	TGCGCCAGCAGCCAAGTCGAGGGTTATGGCTACACCTTC
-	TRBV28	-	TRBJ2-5	CASSLFGAETQYF	TGTGCCAGCAGTTTATTTGGGGCAGAGACCCAGTACTTC
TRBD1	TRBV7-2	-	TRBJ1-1	CASSFDRGQTFF	TGTGCCAGCAGCTTTGACAGGGGGCAAACTTTCTTT
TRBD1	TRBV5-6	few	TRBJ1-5	CASSSRQGAIGNQPQHF	TGTGCCAGCAGCTCCCGACAGGGGGCGATTGGCAATCAGCCCCAGCATTTT
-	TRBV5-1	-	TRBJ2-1	CASSPNYGTYNEQFF	TGCGCCAGCAGCCCTAACTACGGAACCTACAATGAGCAGTTCTTC
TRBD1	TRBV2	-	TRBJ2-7	CASSTSRQGSGEQYF	TGTGCCAGCAGCACCAGCCGACAGGGAAGTGGCGAGCAGTACTTC
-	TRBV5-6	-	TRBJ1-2	CASSLVSDYGYTF	TGTGCCAGCAGCTTGGTATCAGACTATGGCTACACCTTC
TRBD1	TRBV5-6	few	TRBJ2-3	CASSYGTGLDTQYF	TGTGCCAGCAGCTACGGGACAGGGTTAGATACGCAGTATTTT
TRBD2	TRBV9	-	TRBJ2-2	CASSSVELAGRTGELFF	TGTGCCAGCAGCTCGGTTGAACTAGCGGGGCGCACCGGGGAGCTGTTTTTT
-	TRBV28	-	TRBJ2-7	CASSFKGYEQYF	TGTGCCAGCAGTTTTAAGGGGTATGAGCAGTACTTC
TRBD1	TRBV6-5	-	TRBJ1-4	CASSYSRMGQGKLFF	TGTGCCAGCAGTTACTCGAGGATGGGACAGGGAAAACTGTTTTTT
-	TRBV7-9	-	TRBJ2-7	CASSFRGTNEQYF	TGTGCCAGCAGCTTTAGGGGGACGAACGAGCAGTACTTC
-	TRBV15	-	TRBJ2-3	CASEGTTDTQYF	TGTGCCTCTGAGGGAACCACAGATACGCAGTATTTT
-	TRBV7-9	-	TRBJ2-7	CASSLGGRGDEQYF	TGTGCCAGCAGCTTGGGGGGACGGGGCGACGAGCAGTACTTC
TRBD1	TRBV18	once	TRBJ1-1	CASSPANRGSNTEAFF	TGTGCCAGCTCACCGGCGAACAGGGGATCTAACACTGAAGCTTTCTTT
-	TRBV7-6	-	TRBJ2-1	CASSSDLIEKQFF	TGTGCCAGCAGCTCCGACTTAATTGAAAAGCAGTTCTTC
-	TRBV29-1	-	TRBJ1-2	CSVEDYRGEGYTF	TGCAGCGTTGAAGATTATCGGGGGGAAGGCTACACCTTC
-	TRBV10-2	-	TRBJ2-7	CASGPGHEQYF	TGCGCCAGCGGGCCAGGGCACGAGCAGTACTTC
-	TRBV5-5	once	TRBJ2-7	CASSLIGGPYEQYF	TGTGCCAGCAGCTTGATCGGAGGGCCCTACGAGCAGTACTTC
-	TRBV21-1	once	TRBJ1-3	CASSKETDSGNTIYF	TGTGCCAGCAGCAAAGAGACAGACTCTGGAAACACCATATATTTT
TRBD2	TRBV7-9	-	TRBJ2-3	CASSPGLAGVSSTDTQYF	TGTGCCAGCAGCCCCGGGCTAGCGGGAGTATCTAGCACAGATACGCAGTATTTT
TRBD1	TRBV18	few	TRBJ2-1	CASSPGTGSRNEQFF	TGTGCCAGCTCACCTGGGACAGGATCGAGGAATGAGCAGTTCTTC
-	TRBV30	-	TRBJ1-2	CAWSLGADYGYTF	TGTGCCTGGAGTCTGGGGGCAGACTATGGCTACACCTTC
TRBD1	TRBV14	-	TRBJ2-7	CASSPGTVVYEQYF	TGTGCCAGCAGCCCAGGGACAGTCGTTTACGAGCAGTACTTC
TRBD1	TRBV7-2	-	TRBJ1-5	CASSADRDQPQHF	TGTGCCAGCAGCGCGGACAGGGATCAGCCCCAGCATTTT
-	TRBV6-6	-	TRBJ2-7	CASSYGTYEQYF	TGTGCCAGCAGTTACGGCACCTACGAGCAGTACTTC
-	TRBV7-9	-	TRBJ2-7	CASTLAGSEQYF	TGTGCCAGCACCTTGGCGGGGTCCGAGCAGTACTTC
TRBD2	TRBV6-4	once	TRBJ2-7	CASTLAGSYEQYF	TGTGCCAGCACCCTAGCGGGGTCCTACGAGCAGTACTTC
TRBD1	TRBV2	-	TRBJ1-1	CASSFDRAGGEAFF	TGTGCCAGCAGTTTTGACAGGGCCGGTGGTGAAGCTTTCTTT
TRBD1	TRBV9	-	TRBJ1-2	CASSVVTGDGYTF	TGTGCCAGCAGCGTAGTAACAGGGGATGGCTACACCTTC
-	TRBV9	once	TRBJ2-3	CASSVRGSADTQYF	TGTGCCAGCAGCGTAAGGGGGAGCGCAGATACGCAGTATTTT
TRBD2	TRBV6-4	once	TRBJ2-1	CASSVNSGSDEQFF	TGTGCCAGCAGTGTTAATAGCGGGAGCGATGAGCAGTTCTTC
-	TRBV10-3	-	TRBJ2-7	CAATGLPADEQYF	TGTGCCGCAACCGGACTACCGGCCGACGAGCAGTACTTC
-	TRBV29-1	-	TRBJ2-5	CSVGQAQETQYF	TGCAGCGTTGGACAGGCTCAGGAGACCCAGTACTTC
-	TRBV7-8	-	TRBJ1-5	CASSTAGHHNQPQHF	TGTGCCAGCAGCACCGCAGGGCACCACAATCAGCCCCAGCATTTT
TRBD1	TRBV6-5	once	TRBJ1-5	CASSWDRGQPQHF	TGTGCCAGCAGTTGGGACAGGGGACAGCCCCAGCATTTT